Included here is one T cell receptor beta chain sequence, with context. Source study methods: Estimated nucleated cell counts came from reference gene primer amplification. Sequencing was performed with immunoSEQ multiplex PCR; in TCRdb, only in-frame clones are kept and a portion is missing. D and trimming were read from the DNA, whereas the V and J calls and clone size are those reported in that table. The table records 65,000 or so clones, 65% to 85% of them present only once. The data were obtained in a study of blood T cell repertoires in COVID-19. Study as a whole: T cells, B-cell-depleted T cells, or PBMCs supplied cDNA or gDNA.

CDR3 length: 15 residues. CDR1 is GTSNPN and CDR2 is SVGIG in the germline V gene (reference sequence). Trimming shortened V by 0 bases and J by 7 bases, and 18 bases separated the two germline ends. The rearrangement links TRBV30 to TRBJ1-2; D possibly corresponds to TRBD1 (5 bases). This TCR was recovered from a man younger than 45 with COVID-19, enrolled during active disease. What was sequenced was peripheral blood. CDR3 in amino acids: CAWSVTSRGVGGYTF. DNA for the CDR3: TGTGCCTGGAGTGTAACGTCCCGGGGGGTAGGTGGCTACACCTTC. Combining the CDR3 with reference TRBV30 and TRBJ1-2 gives the whole variable domain SQTIHQWPATLVQPVGSPLSLECTVEGTSNPNLYWYRQAAGRGLQLLFYSVGIGQISSEVPQNLSASRPQDRQFILSSKKLLLSDSGFYLCAWSVTSRGVGGYTFGSGTRLTVV.